This T cell receptor (beta chain) was sequenced in a study of cytomegalovirus exposure and HLA in healthy donors. PCR used 60 Vbeta primers and 13 Jbeta primers. The protocol was immunoSEQ multiplex PCR, while the TCRdb copy is restricted to in-frame clones and leaves out a portion. The table shows 200,000 to 250,000 clones, with about three quarters occurring only once. On this clone itself: Antigen specificity is unknown.

Points from the study as a whole: No immune exposure information besides CMV serostatus was available. Clonal expansion, a later analysis showed, was greater in HLA-associated TCR beta chains than in equally common others. When a later analysis was performed, an Asian-associated ancestry cluster reportedly had fewer N-insertions than the approximately 680-donor mean. Testing in vitro showed a few CMV-associated chains specific for CMV antigens.

The receptor was derived from a woman aged 60-75 years in good health and CMV-seropositive. Sequencing input: PBMCs.

This chain's CDR3 is CASSKDRASEQYF. The CDR3 bases are TGTGCCAGCAGCAAAGACAGGGCCAGCGAGCAGTACTTC. The rearrangement links TRBV21-1 to TRBJ2-7; the table calls TRBD1, which could not be checked here. TRBV21-1 is a pseudogene locus. The CDR3 sequence is 13 residues long.